This is a list of T cell receptor beta chains from one sample in a study of HIV-infected patients and healthy controls. TCRdb re-called the 5' RACE reads with MiXCR, one entry per CDR3 protein. The sample holds over 15,000 distinct CDR3 sequences; over 5% are singletons and the top ten take roughly 2%. The sample was blood. Every receptor here comes from an adult in good health. Both conserved end residues are part of each CDR3. The order of the fields is J gene, clone size, V gene, D gene, CDR3 protein, CDR3 DNA. The D gene is left open where the match is weak. Clone sizes are given selectively: once, few, many, or a class where the clone is expanded.

>TRBJ2-1|many|TRBV14|TRBD2
CASSQGSSGGAYNEQFF
TGTGCCAGCAGCCAAGGGTCTAGCGGGGGGGCCTACAATGAGCAGTTCTTC
>TRBJ2-5|many|TRBV12-3/TRBV12-4|.
CASSLRGRGETQYF
TGTGCCAGCAGTTTACGGGGCAGGGGAGAGACCCAGTACTTC
>TRBJ2-1|medium-sized|TRBV15|.
CATSSNRNQFF
TGTGCCACCAGCAGTAATCGAAATCAGTTCTTC
>TRBJ2-3|medium-sized|TRBV6-5|TRBD1
CASRTQGARTDTQYF
TGTGCCAGCAGAACCCAGGGGGCTCGCACAGATACGCAGTATTTT
>TRBJ1-1|many|TRBV6-2/TRBV6-3|.
CASTSRTDIYSMNTEAFF
TGTGCCAGCACGTCTAGGACGGATATATACTCCATGAACACTGAAGCTTTCTTT
>TRBJ2-5|medium-sized|TRBV7-3|.
CASSPLGTQETQYF
TGTGCCAGCAGCCCACTAGGTACTCAAGAGACCCAGTACTTC
>TRBJ2-3|.|TRBV7-7|TRBD2
CASSLEAGGRGDTQYF
TGTGCTAGCAGCTTAGAAGCGGGGGGGCGGGGAGATACGCAGTATTTT
>TRBJ2-3|many|TRBV15|TRBD2
CATSRRAGGLKDTQYF
TGTGCCACCAGCAGAAGGGCGGGGGGGCTGAAAGATACGCAGTATTTT
>TRBJ1-5|many|TRBV19|.
CASSIQPRGSNQPQHF
TGTGCCAGTAGTATTCAGCCCCGAGGGAGCAATCAGCCCCAGCATTTT
>TRBJ1-1|few|TRBV4-1|TRBD1
CASSRWDRGNTEAFF
TGCGCCAGCAGCCGCTGGGACAGGGGGAACACTGAAGCTTTCTTT
>TRBJ1-1|few|TRBV3-1|.
CASSQARGNTEAFF
TGTGCCAGCAGCCAAGCTCGGGGAAACACTGAAGCTTTCTTT
>TRBJ2-3|many|TRBV4-3|.
CASSQDRGTLTDTQYF
TGCGCCAGCAGCCAAGATCGGGGGACCCTCACAGATACGCAGTATTTT
>TRBJ1-2|.|TRBV7-9|.
CASSRSIPGPSYGYTF
TGTGCCAGCAGTAGGTCTATCCCGGGACCGAGCTATGGCTACACCTTC
>TRBJ2-3|many|TRBV6-5|.
CASSRGFGADTQYF
TGTGCCAGCAGCCGGGGTTTCGGGGCAGATACGCAGTATTTT
>TRBJ2-1|.|TRBV4-2|TRBD1
CASSQDRDRVYNEQFF
TGTGCCAGCAGCCAAGACCGGGACAGGGTCTACAATGAGCAGTTCTTC
>TRBJ2-5|few|TRBV7-2|.
CASSDTPPRRETQYF
TGTGCCAGCAGCGACACACCTCCTCGAAGGGAGACCCAGTACTTC
>TRBJ1-5|medium-sized|TRBV12-3/TRBV12-4|.
CASSLGQPQHF
TGTGCCAGCAGTTTGGGTCAGCCCCAGCATTTT
>TRBJ2-1|.|TRBV6-4|.
CASSDSMGSANEQFF
TGTGCCAGCAGTGACTCGATGGGTTCGGCAAATGAGCAGTTCTTC
>TRBJ1-1|many|TRBV5-4|.
CASSLGERALNTEAFF
TGTGCCAGCAGCTTGGGAGAAAGGGCCTTGAACACTGAAGCTTTCTTT
>TRBJ2-3|many|TRBV11-2|.
CASSLLWVADTQYF
TGTGCCAGCAGCTTATTATGGGTAGCAGATACGCAGTATTTT
>TRBJ2-6|many|TRBV9|.
CASSVTVSPLSGANVLTF
TGTGCCAGCAGCGTCACGGTTAGTCCTCTCTCTGGGGCCAACGTCCTGACTTTC
>TRBJ1-1|many|TRBV5-1|.
CASSLAAENTEAFF
TGCGCCAGCAGCTTGGCAGCGGAGAACACTGAAGCTTTCTTT
>TRBJ1-1|many|TRBV5-4|.
CASSLTGSGTLNTEAFF
TGTGCCAGCAGCTTGACTGGGTCTGGGACACTGAACACTGAAGCTTTCTTT
>TRBJ2-3|many|TRBV7-2|TRBD2
CASSLSLFGGGASSDTQYF
TGTGCCAGCAGCTTATCACTTTTCGGCGGGGGGGCTAGTTCAGATACGCAGTATTTT
>TRBJ2-6|many|TRBV3-1|.
CASSLRIGSSGANVLTF
TGTGCCAGCAGCTTAAGAATTGGTAGCTCTGGGGCCAACGTCCTGACTTTC
>TRBJ2-7|many|TRBV10-3|.
CAISESRRYEQYF
TGTGCCATCAGTGAGTCACGTCGTTACGAGCAGTACTTC
>TRBJ2-1|many|TRBV5-1|.
CASGLGQSYNEQFF
TGCGCCAGCGGTCTGGGTCAGAGCTACAATGAGCAGTTCTTC
>TRBJ2-1|many|TRBV19|TRBD1
CASSTTQGGEQFF
TGTGCCAGTAGTACCACACAGGGGGGTGAGCAGTTCTTC
>TRBJ2-2|many|TRBV4-2|.
CASSPLETGTTNTGELFF
TGTGCCAGCAGCCCGCTCGAGACCGGGACAACGAACACCGGGGAGCTGTTTTTT
>TRBJ2-1|many|TRBV6-2/TRBV6-3|TRBD1
CASSYLRQGEARSYNEQFF
TGTGCCAGCAGTTATTTAAGACAGGGAGAGGCCCGATCCTACAATGAGCAGTTCTTC
>TRBJ2-7|many|TRBV6-2/TRBV6-3|TRBD1
CASSRTGGEQYF
TGTGCCAGCAGTCGAACAGGGGGCGAGCAGTACTTC
>TRBJ1-1|many|TRBV5-1|TRBD1
CASQETGQVNTEAFF
TGCGCCAGCCAAGAGACGGGACAGGTGAACACTGAAGCTTTCTTT
>TRBJ1-1|.|TRBV29-1|.
CSVRRANAEAFF
TGCAGCGTTCGCAGGGCAAACGCTGAAGCTTTCTTT
>TRBJ2-3|many|TRBV4-3|.
CASSQVGAEADTQYF
TGCGCCAGCAGCCAAGTGGGGGCGGAAGCGGATACGCAGTATTTT
>TRBJ2-3|many|TRBV7-6|.
CASSLAGTTSTDTQYF
TGTGCCAGCAGCTTAGCGGGGACGACGAGCACAGATACGCAGTATTTT
>TRBJ2-2|.|TRBV7-2|.
CASSLDPGGTGELFF
TGTGCCAGCAGCTTAGATCCGGGCGGCACCGGGGAGCTGTTTTTT
>TRBJ1-5|few|TRBV6-2/TRBV6-3|.
CASSYLVQGQPQHF
TGTGCCAGCAGTTACCTGGTACAGGGTCAGCCCCAGCATTTT
>TRBJ1-5|many|TRBV6-1|TRBD1
CASSAITGGVSGNQPQHF
TGTGCCAGCTCGGCCATTACAGGGGGCGTATCCGGCAATCAGCCCCAGCATTTT
>TRBJ1-1|medium-sized|TRBV2|.
CASSDALWNTEAFF
TGTGCCAGCAGTGATGCGTTGTGGAACACTGAAGCTTTCTTT
>TRBJ2-3|many|TRBV7-6|TRBD1
CASSPDRGLYTQYF
TGTGCCAGCAGCCCGGACAGGGGGCTATATACGCAGTATTTT
>TRBJ2-1|many|TRBV19|TRBD2
CASSSSGLYNEQFF
TGTGCCAGTTCCTCTAGCGGACTCTACAATGAGCAGTTCTTC
>TRBJ1-4|many|TRBV20-1|TRBD1
CSARDSGQINEKLFF
TGCAGTGCTAGAGATTCGGGACAGATTAATGAAAAACTGTTTTTT
>TRBJ2-7|many|TRBV18|TRBD2
CASSRTSGGYEQYF
TGTGCCAGCTCGCGGACTAGCGGGGGCTACGAGCAGTACTTC
>TRBJ2-7|medium-sized|TRBV7-2|.
CASTSSYEQYF
TGTGCCAGCACTAGCTCCTACGAGCAGTACTTC
>TRBJ1-2|medium-sized|TRBV10-2|.
CASSDRSRAHYGYTF
TGCGCCAGCAGTGATCGGAGCAGGGCCCACTATGGCTACACCTTC
>TRBJ2-2|medium-sized|TRBV5-1|.
CASSRNTGELFF
TGCGCCAGCAGCAGGAACACCGGGGAGCTGTTTTTT
>TRBJ2-3|many|TRBV12-3/TRBV12-4|.
CASCLVFLDTQYF
TGTGCCAGCTGCTTAGTTTTTCTAGATACGCAGTATTTT
>TRBJ1-1|many|TRBV7-3|.
CASSLRDTRSWAGNTEAFF
TGTGCCAGCAGCCTCCGAGACACCCGGTCCTGGGCAGGGAACACTGAAGCTTTCTTT
>TRBJ2-5|few|TRBV6-6|.
CASWARTGTQYF
TGTGCCAGCTGGGCCCGAACAGGGACCCAGTACTTC
>TRBJ1-2|many|TRBV12-3/TRBV12-4|.
CASSSDGRYTF
TGTGCCAGCAGTTCGGACGGCCGCTACACCTTC
>TRBJ2-1|medium-sized|TRBV28|TRBD2
CASSFPSGGSYNEQFF
TGTGCCAGCAGTTTCCCTAGCGGGGGGTCCTACAATGAGCAGTTCTTC
>TRBJ1-1|many|TRBV5-1|.
CASSLVRSTTEAFF
TGCGCCAGCAGCTTGGTCCGCTCAACTACTGAAGCTTTCTTT